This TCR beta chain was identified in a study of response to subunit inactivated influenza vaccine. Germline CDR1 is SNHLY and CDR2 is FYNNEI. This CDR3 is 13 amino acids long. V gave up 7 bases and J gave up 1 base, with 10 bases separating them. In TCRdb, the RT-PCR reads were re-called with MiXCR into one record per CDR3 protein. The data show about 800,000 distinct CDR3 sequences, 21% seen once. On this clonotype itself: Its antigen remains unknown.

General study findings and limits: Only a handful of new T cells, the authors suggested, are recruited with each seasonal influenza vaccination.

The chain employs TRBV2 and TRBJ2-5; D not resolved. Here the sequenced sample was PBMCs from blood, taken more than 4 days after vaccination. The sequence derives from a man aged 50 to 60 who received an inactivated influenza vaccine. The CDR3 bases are TGTGCCAGCAAGAGAGATACCCAAGAGACCCAGTACTTC. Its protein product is CASKRDTQETQYF.